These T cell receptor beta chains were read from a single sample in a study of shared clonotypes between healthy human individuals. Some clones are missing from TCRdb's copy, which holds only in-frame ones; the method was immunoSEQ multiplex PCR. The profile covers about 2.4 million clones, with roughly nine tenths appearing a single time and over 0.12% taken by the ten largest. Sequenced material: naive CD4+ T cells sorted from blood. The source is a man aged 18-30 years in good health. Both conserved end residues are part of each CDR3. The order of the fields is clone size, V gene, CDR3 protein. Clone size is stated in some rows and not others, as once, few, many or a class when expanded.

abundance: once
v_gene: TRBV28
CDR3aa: CASIEQGGETQYF

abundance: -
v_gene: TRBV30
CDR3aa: CAWNLAGVQETQYF

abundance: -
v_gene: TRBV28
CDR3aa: CASSRPGQGEYEQYF

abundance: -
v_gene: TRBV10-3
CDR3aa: CAISGTGAYEQYF

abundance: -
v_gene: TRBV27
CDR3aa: CASSLKQDYGYTF

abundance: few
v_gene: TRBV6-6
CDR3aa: CASSYSMETQYF

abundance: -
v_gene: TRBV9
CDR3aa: CASSVEGQHHQPQHF

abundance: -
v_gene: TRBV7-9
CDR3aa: CASSLEGRSTDTQYF

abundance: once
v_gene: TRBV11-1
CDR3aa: CASVKGGSDTQYF

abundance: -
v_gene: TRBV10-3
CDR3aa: CAISQRETQYF

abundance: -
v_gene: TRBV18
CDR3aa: CASSIPQGALIF

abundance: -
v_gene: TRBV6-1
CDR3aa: CASSEQRWSGELFF

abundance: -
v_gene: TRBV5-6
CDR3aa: CASTLGADRTDTQYF

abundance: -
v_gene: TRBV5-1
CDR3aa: CASSFEASTDTQYF

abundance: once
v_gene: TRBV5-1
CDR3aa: CASSLAWGFQETQYF

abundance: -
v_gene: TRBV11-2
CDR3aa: CASSLGPGVDTQYF

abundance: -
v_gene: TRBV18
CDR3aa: CASSPRQGISYEQYF

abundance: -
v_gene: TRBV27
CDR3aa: CASSLSGQVPYEQYF

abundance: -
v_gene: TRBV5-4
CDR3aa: CASSSAVSNGYTF

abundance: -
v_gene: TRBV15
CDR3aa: CATSSADLGNEKLFF

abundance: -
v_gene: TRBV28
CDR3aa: CASGAVGHGYEQYF

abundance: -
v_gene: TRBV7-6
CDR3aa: CASSPLAMTQETQYF

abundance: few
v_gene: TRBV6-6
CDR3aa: CASSYMENSPLHF

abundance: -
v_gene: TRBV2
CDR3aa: CASSQGTATDTQYF

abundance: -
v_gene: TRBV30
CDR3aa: CAWSAGSLGEQYF

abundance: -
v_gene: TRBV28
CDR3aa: CASSLGQGRMQYF